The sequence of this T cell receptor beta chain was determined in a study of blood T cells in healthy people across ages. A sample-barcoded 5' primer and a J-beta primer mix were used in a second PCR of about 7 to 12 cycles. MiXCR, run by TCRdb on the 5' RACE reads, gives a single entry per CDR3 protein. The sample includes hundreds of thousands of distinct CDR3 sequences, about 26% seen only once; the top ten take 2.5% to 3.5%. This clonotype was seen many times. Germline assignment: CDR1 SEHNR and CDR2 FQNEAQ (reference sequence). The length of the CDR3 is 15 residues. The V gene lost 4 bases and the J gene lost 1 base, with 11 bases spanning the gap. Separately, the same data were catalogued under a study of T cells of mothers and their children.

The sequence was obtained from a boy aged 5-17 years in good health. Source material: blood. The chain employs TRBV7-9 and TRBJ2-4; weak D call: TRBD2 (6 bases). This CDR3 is CASSYSRGAKNIQYF. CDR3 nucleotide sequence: TGTGCCAGCAGCTATAGCCGGGGGGCCAAAAACATTCAGTACTTC.